This is a list of T cell receptor beta chains from one sample in a study of blood T cell repertoires in COVID-19. Data came from immunoSEQ multiplex PCR; TCRdb stores just in-frame clones and leaves some out. Of about 200,000 clones listed, about 93% are singletons. Sequences were obtained from peripheral blood. These TCRs come from a man aged 25-40 years with COVID-19, enrolled during active disease. Both conserved end residues are part of each CDR3. The D gene is left open where the match is weak. The size field is filled for only some rows; it gives once, few, many or a size class.

v_call	d_call	clone_size	j_call	cdr3_aa	cdr3_nt
TRBV6-5	NA	NA	TRBJ1-1	CASSRPQGWDTEAFF	TGTGCCAGCAGCCGACCGCAGGGGTGGGACACTGAAGCTTTCTTT
TRBV5-4	NA	NA	TRBJ2-3	CASSLAGSYGDTQYF	TGTGCCAGCAGCTTGGCGGGGTCCTATGGGGATACGCAGTATTTT
TRBV7-9	NA	NA	TRBJ1-6	CASSPSGGNSPLHF	TGTGCCAGCAGCCCCAGCGGGGGGAATTCACCCCTCCACTTT
TRBV4-1	TRBD1	NA	TRBJ1-5	CASSQVTGGVSNQPQHF	TGCGCCAGCAGCCAAGTAACAGGGGGCGTAAGCAATCAGCCCCAGCATTTT
TRBV19	NA	NA	TRBJ1-3	CATRNTIYF	TGTGCCACTAGAAACACCATATATTTT
TRBV25-1	NA	NA	TRBJ2-5	CASSEFTSQETQYF	TGTGCCAGCAGTGAATTCACTAGCCAAGAGACCCAGTACTTC
TRBV9	TRBD1	NA	TRBJ1-2	CASSVGRGHFGYTF	TGTGCCAGCAGCGTAGGGAGGGGGCATTTTGGCTACACCTTC
TRBV5-1	NA	once	TRBJ1-1	CASSFGTVNTEAFF	TGCGCCAGCAGCTTTGGCACAGTGAACACTGAAGCTTTCTTT
TRBV10-3	NA	NA	TRBJ2-2	CAISESGIGELFF	TGTGCCATCAGTGAATCAGGGATCGGGGAGCTGTTTTTT
TRBV6-1	TRBD2	NA	TRBJ2-7	CASSDTYWGGRTPEQYF	TGTGCCAGCAGTGATACTTACTGGGGAGGGAGGACCCCCGAGCAGTACTTC
TRBV29-1	TRBD2	NA	TRBJ2-1	CSVEQAGGLYNEQFF	TGCAGCGTTGAACAAGCGGGGGGATTGTACAATGAGCAGTTCTTC
TRBV19	TRBD2	NA	TRBJ2-2	CASSFYLQRGVFTGELFF	TGTGCCAGTAGTTTCTACCTCCAGCGGGGGGTCTTCACCGGGGAGCTGTTTTTT
TRBV6-5	NA	NA	TRBJ1-1	CASRDTLNTEAFF	TGTGCCAGCAGGGACACGTTGAACACTGAAGCTTTCTTT
TRBV19	NA	NA	TRBJ2-3	CASGARMVSSTDTQYF	TGTGCCAGTGGAGCTCGGATGGTCAGTAGCACAGATACGCAGTATTTT
TRBV5-4	NA	once	TRBJ2-1	CASSLDIRAYTYNEQFF	TGTGCCAGCAGCTTGGATATCAGGGCCTATACCTACAATGAGCAGTTCTTC
TRBV6-5	NA	NA	TRBJ1-5	CASSYGQGSYQPQHF	TGTGCCAGCAGTTACGGGCAGGGGTCCTATCAGCCCCAGCATTTT
TRBV11-2	TRBD2	NA	TRBJ2-5	CASSSGLAGVETQYF	TGTGCCAGCAGCAGCGGACTAGCGGGGGTTGAGACCCAGTACTTC
TRBV6-5	TRBD1	NA	TRBJ2-3	CASRRGQGADTQYF	TGTGCCAGCAGGAGGGGACAGGGGGCAGATACGCAGTATTTT
TRBV18	NA	once	TRBJ1-2	CASSSGEKYGYTF	TGTGCCAGCTCCTCAGGGGAGAAGTATGGCTACACCTTC
TRBV10-3	NA	NA	TRBJ2-7	CAISGVRYEQYF	TGTGCCATCAGCGGGGTAAGATACGAGCAGTACTTC
TRBV10-2	TRBD1	few	TRBJ2-7	CASSEFLGQGTLQYF	TGCGCCAGCAGTGAGTTCCTCGGACAGGGTACACTGCAGTACTTC
TRBV18	TRBD1	NA	TRBJ2-3	CASSPRTGGTDTQYF	TGTGCCAGCTCACCGAGGACAGGGGGCACAGATACGCAGTATTTT
TRBV19	NA	NA	TRBJ1-5	CASSIPPGRGSNQPQHF	TGTGCCAGTAGTATCCCCCCCGGCAGGGGTAGCAATCAGCCCCAGCATTTT
TRBV5-1	NA	NA	TRBJ1-6	CASSMELSSNSPLHF	TGCGCCAGCAGCATGGAGCTATCGTCGAATTCACCCCTCCACTTT
TRBV18	NA	NA	TRBJ1-1	CASSPLAGNSMNTEAFF	TGTGCCAGCTCACCATTAGCGGGAAACAGCATGAACACTGAAGCTTTCTTT
TRBV30	TRBD1	NA	TRBJ2-7	CAWGTGGNYEQYF	TGTGCCTGGGGGACAGGGGGAAACTACGAGCAGTACTTC
TRBV7-9	NA	once	TRBJ1-1	CASSRPYGEAFF	TGTGCCAGCAGCCGGCCGTACGGGGAAGCTTTCTTT
TRBV19	NA	NA	TRBJ1-4	CASSRVGLQEKLFF	TGTGCCAGTAGTAGGGTAGGACTCCAGGAAAAACTGTTTTTT
TRBV7-9	TRBD1	NA	TRBJ1-1	CASRPLGQGETEAFF	TGTGCCAGCAGACCTCTCGGACAGGGCGAGACTGAAGCTTTCTTT
TRBV6-5	TRBD1	NA	TRBJ2-5	CASSYGQGRETQYF	TGTGCCAGCAGTTATGGACAGGGTAGAGAGACCCAGTACTTC
TRBV6-1	TRBD1	NA	TRBJ2-7	CASSGRVTGRDYEQYF	TGTGCCAGCAGTGGGCGGGTGACAGGGCGAGACTACGAGCAGTACTTC
TRBV18	NA	NA	TRBJ2-3	CASSLDTGTDTQYF	TGTGCCAGCTCACTGGATACAGGGACAGATACGCAGTATTTT
TRBV20-1	NA	NA	TRBJ1-5	CSASHGQYNQPQHF	TGCAGTGCTAGTCACGGACAGTATAATCAGCCCCAGCATTTT
TRBV10-3	TRBD1	NA	TRBJ1-4	CAIRGGSNEKLFF	TGTGCCATCAGAGGGGGCTCTAATGAAAAACTGTTTTTT
TRBV21-1	NA	NA	TRBJ2-7	CASSHPTGMEYEQYF	TGTGCCAGCAGCCACCCGACAGGGATGGAGTACGAGCAGTACTTC
TRBV6-5	NA	NA	TRBJ1-1	CASRSQVNTEAFF	TGTGCCAGCAGGTCTCAGGTGAACACTGAAGCTTTCTTT
TRBV12-3/TRBV12-4	TRBD1	NA	TRBJ1-1	CASRNDRDTEAFF	TGTGCCAGCAGAAATGACAGGGACACTGAAGCTTTCTTT
TRBV19	TRBD2	NA	TRBJ2-3	CASSIRKAGGPADTQYF	TGTGCCAGTAGTATTAGGAAAGCGGGGGGGCCGGCAGATACGCAGTATTTT
TRBV7-9	NA	NA	TRBJ1-1	CASSLSLRTEAFF	TGTGCCAGCAGCTTATCACTTCGCACTGAAGCTTTCTTT
TRBV19	TRBD1	NA	TRBJ1-1	CASSPDRDNLNTEAFF	TGTGCCAGTAGTCCCGACAGGGACAATTTAAACACTGAAGCTTTCTTT
TRBV27	TRBD1	NA	TRBJ1-2	CASSLRTGLGYTF	TGTGCCAGCAGTCTAAGGACAGGGTTAGGCTACACCTTC